This is a list of T cell receptor beta chains from one sample in a study of T cell repertoires in cytomegalovirus infection. A single record per CDR3 protein comes from TCRdb applying MiXCR to the reads. The sample contains around 210,000 distinct CDR3 sequences, about 7% of which appear only once. The specimen was PBMCs. The receptors were gathered from a human donor in good health (CMV status not recorded). Some clones in this sample may be carry-over from other donors' samples. Each CDR3 is given without its conserved first and last residue. A clone size is listed for some rows: how often the clone was seen (once, few, many), or a class if it is expanded.

v_gene: TRBV6-2/TRBV6-3
j_gene: TRBJ1-2
abundance: many
CDR3aa: ASEGTDYGYT

v_gene: TRBV4-1
j_gene: TRBJ2-5
abundance: many
CDR3aa: ASSQDRSVRGETQY

v_gene: TRBV14
j_gene: TRBJ2-1
abundance: few
CDR3aa: ASSHPRGRSYNEQF

v_gene: TRBV2
j_gene: TRBJ1-2
abundance: many
CDR3aa: ASSESDRDYGYT

v_gene: TRBV7-2
j_gene: TRBJ2-3
abundance: many
CDR3aa: ASSLADTQY

v_gene: TRBV10-3
j_gene: TRBJ2-5
abundance: many
CDR3aa: AITPDWIGTQY

v_gene: TRBV20-1
j_gene: TRBJ1-1
abundance: many
CDR3aa: SAKDDRGTEAF

v_gene: TRBV2
j_gene: TRBJ2-1
abundance: many
CDR3aa: ASTDRGTAEQF

v_gene: TRBV27
j_gene: TRBJ1-2
abundance: few
CDR3aa: ASSLLGQGDLYT

v_gene: TRBV5-1
j_gene: TRBJ2-1
abundance: many
CDR3aa: ASSLRVVALVYNEQF

v_gene: TRBV6-2/TRBV6-3
j_gene: TRBJ2-2
abundance: many
CDR3aa: ASSHGLLNTGELF

v_gene: TRBV7-2
j_gene: TRBJ1-2
abundance: many
CDR3aa: ASTRTGAEGYT

v_gene: TRBV7-9
j_gene: TRBJ1-2
abundance: many
CDR3aa: ASTASGRRGYT

v_gene: TRBV20-1
j_gene: TRBJ2-1
abundance: many
CDR3aa: SVSQSSYNEQF

v_gene: TRBV4-3
j_gene: TRBJ1-6
abundance: many
CDR3aa: ASSQDIGEGKGSPLH

v_gene: TRBV6-2/TRBV6-3
j_gene: TRBJ2-3
abundance: few
CDR3aa: ASSPWTSGNTDTQY

v_gene: TRBV11-2
j_gene: TRBJ2-5
abundance: .
CDR3aa: ASRVTGQETQY